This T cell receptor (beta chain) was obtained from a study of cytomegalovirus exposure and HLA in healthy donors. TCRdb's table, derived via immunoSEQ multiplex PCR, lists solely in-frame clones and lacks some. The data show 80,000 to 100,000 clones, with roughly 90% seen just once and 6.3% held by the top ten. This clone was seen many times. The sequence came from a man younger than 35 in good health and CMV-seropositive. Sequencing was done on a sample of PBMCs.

This chain's CDR3 is CASQGSGNTIYF. CDR3 nucleotides: TGTGCCAGCCAGGGCTCTGGAAACACCATATATTTT. The chain combines TRBV28 with TRBJ1-3, with D perhaps matching TRBD1 (5 bases). Germline V gene data show CDR1 as MDHEN and CDR2 as SYDVKM. Trimming took off 8 bases at V and 0 bases at J, with 5 bases between the two ends. This CDR3 spans 12 amino acids.